This TCR beta chain was retrieved from a study of blood T cell repertoires in COVID-19. Clones were read by immunoSEQ multiplex PCR, and TCRdb kept only the in-frame ones, dropping some. The data show about 80,000 clones, approximately 76% seen once. This clone was detected once. This CDR3 region has 15 residues. CDR1 and CDR2 from the germline V gene are KGHSH and LQKENI. V was trimmed by 6 bases and J by 2 bases, leaving 16 bases between them. This sequence was found in a man in his 70s with active or convalescent COVID-19. The specimen sequenced was peripheral blood. The V gene is TRBV18, the J gene TRBJ2-5, with TRBD1 as a possible D gene (6 bases). The CDR3 DNA sequence: TGTGCCAGCTCTCCCTCATCTACAGGGCAAGAGACCCAGTACTTC. It translates to CASSPSSTGQETQYF. The full variable domain, its missing parts supplied by reference TRBV18 and TRBJ2-5, is NAGVMQNPRHLVRRRGQEARLRCSPMKGHSHVYWYRQLPEEGLKFMVYLQKENIIDESGMPKERFSAEFPKEGPSILRIQQVVRGDSAAYFCASSPSSTGQETQYFGPGTRLLVL.